Listed here is a single TCR beta chain. These data belong to a study of blood T cell repertoires in COVID-19. About the research overall: Sources were T cells, B-cell-depleted T cells, or PBMCs; the material itself was cDNA or gDNA.

Sequencing used immunoSEQ multiplex PCR; TCRdb keeps in-frame clones, though not all of them. The sample shows 150,000 to 180,000 clones, 75% to 90% of them seen only once. Germline-derived CDR1 and CDR2 are MNHNS and SASEGT. The V end was cut by 2 bases, the J end by 2 bases, with 14 bases between. The CDR3 is 16 residues long. Material: peripheral blood. This rearrangement joins TRBV6-1 to TRBJ2-3, with D possibly matching TRBD1 (5 bases). The clonotype comes from a woman aged 35 to 49 with acute or convalescent COVID-19. CDR3: CASSEKAGFATDTQYF. CDR3 DNA: TGTGCCAGCAGTGAAAAAGCAGGGTTTGCCACAGATACGCAGTATTTT.